What follows are 15 T cell receptor beta chains derived from one specimen sequenced in a study of CD8 T cells in Susac syndrome. RNA, at about 0.45 to 1 ug, was reverse transcribed with random hexamers. TCRdb reprocessed the immunoSEQ multiplex PCR reads with MiXCR, giving one entry per CDR3 protein. The data contain 71,000 or so distinct CDR3 sequences, about 92% of them seen just once; the ten biggest clones take up roughly 0.15%. The sequenced sample was CD4+ T cells from PBMCs. Receptor source: a human donor with Susac syndrome.

The chain has TRBV3-1 and TRBJ2-1; 14 nucleotides agree with TRBD2. Germline CDR1 reads LGHDT; CDR2 reads YNNKEL (reference sequence). The CDR3 has 17 residues. Losses at the gene ends were 1 base for V and 5 bases for J; bases not matched to a gene: 4. The CDR3: CASSQVQGLAGDNEQFF. CDR3 sequence (DNA): TGTGCCAGCAGCCAAGTGCAGGGACTAGCGGGAGACAATGAGCAGTTCTTC.

This clonotype was observed a few times. This chain uses TRBV13 with TRBJ2-5, with TRBD1 as a possible D gene (6 bases). The CDR3 is 14 amino acids. V shed 6 bases and J shed 1 base, with 12 bases lying between them. Germline values: CDR1 PRHDT, CDR2 FYEKMQ (reference sequence). CDR3 nucleotide sequence: TGTGCCAGCAGTTTTCGGACAGTCCAAGAGACCCAGTACTTC. Amino acid sequence: CASSFRTVQETQYF.

This clonotype came up a few times. The chain is built from TRBV6-5 and TRBJ1-5; possible D gene TRBD1, 6 bases. This CDR3 comprises 14 residues. The V and J ends lost 7 bases and 9 bases respectively, with 19 bases between them. Germline V CDR1 and CDR2: MNHEY, SVGAGI. CDR3 DNA: TGTGCCAGCATCCCGGGACACGGATCAGGGCCCCAGCATTTT. Translation: CASIPGHGSGPQHF.

The chain is built from TRBV10-3 and TRBJ2-5; D is perhaps TRBD1 (5 bases). CDR3 size: 14 residues. V was trimmed by 4 bases and J by 0 bases, leaving 9 bases between them. Germline V gene sequence: CDR1 ENHRY, CDR2 SYGVKD. The DNA for the CDR3 is TGTGCCATCAGTGGAGTACAGGACCAAGAGACCCAGTACTTC. It is translated as CAISGVQDQETQYF.

This chain links TRBV21-1 with TRBJ2-7; the table names TRBD1, a call not compared with the DNA. TRBV21-1 is noted as a pseudogene. The CDR3 sequence is 13 residues long. CDR3 nucleotide sequence: TGTGCCAGCAGCTGGACAGGCGTCGGGGAGCAGTACTTC. Its translation is CASSWTGVGEQYF.

V is TRBV20-1 and J is TRBJ1-6; D remains ambiguous. The germline CDR1 and CDR2 sequences are DFQATT and SNEGSKA (reference sequence). V lost 1 base to trimming and J lost 11 bases, with 15 bases between them. The CDR3 is made up of 14 amino acids. DNA for the CDR3: TGCAGTGCTAGAGCTATTCGTTTCTCTGCACCCCTCCACTTT. Translated, it gives CSARAIRFSAPLHF.

CDR3 region: CASSQNDSPLHF. CDR3 bases: TGTGCCAGCAGCCAAAACGATTCACCCCTCCACTTT. The chain employs TRBV5-6 and TRBJ1-6; D call uncertain. The CDR3 spans 12 residues. The V and J ends lost 4 bases and 8 bases respectively, with 7 bases between them. In germline, CDR1 is SGHDT, CDR2 YYEEEE.

The table lists this clonotype with a count of one. The chain is built from TRBV6-2 or TRBV6-3 and TRBJ2-2; 7 bases align to TRBD1. There are 15 residues in the CDR3. Per the germline V gene, CDR1 is MNHEY and CDR2 is SVGEGT. Trimming removed 5 bases from V and 0 bases from J; junction bases left unmatched: 3. CDR3: CASSAGTANTGELFF. CDR3 DNA: TGTGCCAGCAGTGCTGGGACAGCGAACACCGGGGAGCTGTTTTTT.

The rearrangement links TRBV20-1 to TRBJ2-7; a weak D match, TRBD2 (6 bases). This CDR3 has 14 residues. Germline V CDR1 and CDR2: DFQATT, SNEGSKA (reference sequence). The ends were cut back, 0 bases at V and 2 bases at J, with 11 bases in the middle. In DNA, the CDR3 is TGCAGTGCTAGAGACACGACTAGTCCCTACGAGCAGTACTTC. Protein sequence: CSARDTTSPYEQYF.

This chain joins TRBV18 and TRBJ1-1; TRBD1 aligns across 7 bases. Germline V gives CDR1 KGHSH, CDR2 LQKENI. This CDR3 has 13 residues. Trimming at V came to 2 bases and at J to 5 bases, leaving 2 bases not matched to a gene. CDR3 protein: CASSPAGGTEAFF. Here the CDR3 DNA reads TGTGCCAGCTCACCAGCAGGGGGGACTGAAGCTTTCTTT.

The chain combines TRBV29-1 with TRBJ1-2; D uncertain. The CDR3 loop spans 12 amino acids. From germline, CDR1 is SQVTM and CDR2 ANQGSEA. Trimming stripped 1 base from V and 1 base from J, with 4 bases between. This chain's CDR3 is CSVEGSNYGYTF. As DNA, the CDR3 is TGCAGCGTTGAAGGCAGTAACTATGGCTACACCTTC.

This clonotype was picked up one time. The chain has TRBV20-1 and TRBJ1-5, with TRBD1 as a possible D gene (6 bases). The length of the CDR3 is 14 residues. The ends were cut back, 5 bases at V and 5 bases at J, with 16 bases in the middle. Germline-derived CDR1 and CDR2 are DFQATT and SNEGSKA (reference sequence). The CDR3 DNA follows: TGCAGTGCTCCTCGGACAGACCCATATCAGCCCCAGCATTTT. This translates into CSAPRTDPYQPQHF.

This chain links TRBV9 with TRBJ2-6; D is uncertain. The V gene lost 0 bases and the J gene lost 0 bases, with 13 bases spanning the gap. This CDR3 is 18 amino acids long. Per germline, CDR1 SGDLS and CDR2 YYNGEE. CDR3 region: CASSVDVVRSSGANVLTF. The CDR3 coding sequence is TGTGCCAGCAGCGTAGATGTGGTCCGCTCCTCTGGGGCCAACGTCCTGACTTTC.

The genes are TRBV2 and TRBJ2-7; TRBD1 matches 12 bases. V dropped 5 bases and J dropped 7; count of bases not matched to a gene: 6. Germline V CDR1 and CDR2: SNHLY, FYNNEI. CDR3 length equals 14 residues. The CDR3 spells CASSPGQGAAEQYF. As DNA, the CDR3 is TGTGCCAGCAGTCCGGGACAGGGGGCGGCTGAGCAGTACTTC.

The chain joins TRBV5-1 to TRBJ2-3; TRBD2 matches 7 bases. With V trimmed by 2 bases and J by 1 base, 10 bases remained unmatched. The CDR3 is made up of 17 amino acids. Germline V CDR1 and CDR2: SGHRS, YFSETQ. The CDR3 DNA follows: TGCGCCAGCAGCTTAAAACTAGCGCCCGGAGGCACAGATACGCAGTATTTT. Protein product: CASSLKLAPGGTDTQYF.